A selection of T cell receptor beta chains follows, all from one sample in a study of persistence of HIV-infected CD4 T cells. For these receptors, no antigen is known. This table comes from immunoSEQ multiplex PCR, and its TCRdb copy is limited to in-frame clones, with some not included. The sample has some 48,000 clones; around 75% are singletons. The sequencing here drew on CD4+ T cells sorted from PBMCs after 18-hour stimulation, taken from a patient who received antiretroviral therapy. The receptor source for this set is an adult man with HIV who was CMV-seropositive. CDR3s include the opening cysteine and the closing phenylalanine or tryptophan. A D gene is named only where the DNA matches it firmly.

CDR3 length | D gene | J gene | V gene | CDR3 protein | CDR3 DNA
15 | - | TRBJ2-7 | TRBV15 | CATGSLGGENYEQYF | TGTGCCACCGGATCACTAGGGGGGGAAAACTACGAGCAGTACTTC
17 | TRBD2 | TRBJ2-1 | TRBV27 | CASSRSPAGVKYNEQFF | TGTGCCAGCAGTCGTTCACCAGCGGGAGTGAAGTACAATGAGCAGTTCTTC
13 | - | TRBJ2-7 | TRBV30 | CAWQESGTSREYF | TGTGCCTGGCAGGAATCCGGGACATCCCGAGAGTACTTC
18 | TRBD1 | TRBJ2-1 | TRBV7-9 | CASSLDRAGGSTDNEQFF | TGTGCCAGCAGCTTAGATAGGGCAGGGGGCTCGACGGACAATGAGCAGTTCTTC
15 | TRBD1 | TRBJ1-4 | TRBV10-1 | CASSEYGTANEKLFF | TGCGCCAGCAGCGAGTACGGGACAGCTAATGAAAAACTGTTTTTT
17 | TRBD1 | TRBJ1-2 | TRBV19 | CASSMIPGQGFRYGYTF | TGTGCCAGTAGTATGATTCCGGGACAGGGCTTTCGGTATGGCTACACCTTC
16 | - | TRBJ1-5 | TRBV28 | CASSLTVGLSNQPQHF | TGTGCCAGCAGTTTAACGGTCGGTCTTAGCAATCAGCCCCAGCATTTT
13 | - | TRBJ2-1 | TRBV6-5 | CASSSPGAGAVIF | TGTGCCAGCAGTTCCCCCGGTGCAGGGGCAGTAATCTTC
13 | - | TRBJ2-7 | TRBV12-3/TRBV12-4 | CASGSYTWSEQYF | TGTGCCAGCGGTTCCTACACATGGTCCGAGCAGTACTTC
15 | - | TRBJ1-2 | TRBV6-5 | CASKASAGDVYGYTF | TGTGCCAGCAAGGCCTCGGCAGGGGACGTCTATGGCTACACCTTC
14 | - | TRBJ1-6 | TRBV14 | CASRLGFQNSPLHF | TGTGCCAGCAGGTTGGGCTTTCAGAATTCACCCCTCCACTTT
14 | TRBD1 | TRBJ1-2 | TRBV7-2 | CASRSGTGNYGYTF | TGTGCCAGCAGATCCGGGACAGGGAACTATGGCTACACCTTC
15 | - | TRBJ2-2 | TRBV4-1 | CASSQDIRSTGELFF | TGCGCCAGCAGCCAAGATATACGGAGCACCGGGGAGCTGTTTTTT